Given below is one TCR beta chain in context. Its specificity is unknown. This record belongs to a study of shared clonotypes between healthy human individuals. Study context: Donors had three CD4 naive, three CD4 memory, two CD8 naive and one CD8 memory plate apiece.

CD45RO negativity and positive selection for CCR7 defined naive CD8 cells, a population that excluded terminally differentiated effector memory CD45RA+ cells. This CDR3 has 16 amino acids. Trimming removed 6 bases from V and 6 bases from J, with 20 bases in between. Germline V gene sequence: CDR1 LNHDA, CDR2 SQIVND (reference sequence). Regarding the study as a whole: Represented diversity, genetic and exposure-history alike, was limited by few donors. Clonotypes shared by all four donors outscored non-shared clonotypes in generation probability.

Execution of the assay was at deep level. Only in-frame clones appear in the TCRdb table, and some are missing; sequencing was by immunoSEQ multiplex PCR. The data contain hundreds of thousands of clones, 90% to 97% of them singletons. The chain links TRBV19 to TRBJ1-4; D is unresolved. This TCR was recovered from a woman aged 25 to 39 in good health. Sequenced material: naive CD8+ T cells sorted from blood. The CDR3 sequence is CASSTWRKALDEKLFF. CDR3 sequence (DNA): TGTGCCAGTAGCACCTGGAGGAAGGCCCTCGATGAAAAACTGTTTTTT.